This T cell receptor beta chain was obtained from a study of beta chain features in type 1 diabetes. General study results and limits: Moderate yet significant TCRB CDR3 shortening was seen in Type 1 diabetes patients in all four CD4+ subsets.

This clone has only a few counts. What it binds is unknown. Every isolated RNA sample was fully reverse transcribed, so sequencing captured expressed TCRB transcripts. Only in-frame clones appear in the TCRdb table, and some are missing; sequencing was by immunoSEQ multiplex PCR. The data contain roughly 350,000 clones, 8.5% to 10% of them singletons. V was clipped by 3 bases and J by 2 bases, with 10 bases between them. This CDR3 has 14 amino acids. The germline CDR1 and CDR2 sequences are SGHTA and FQGNSA. Material for sequencing was central memory CD4+ T cells from blood. This clonotype originated in a man in his thirties or forties with type 1 diabetes. This chain connects TRBV7-2 to TRBJ2-5; possibly TRBD2 for D (6 bases). DNA of the CDR3: TGTGCCAGCAGCTTGCTTGGGACTCAAGAGACCCAGTACTTC. Protein product: CASSLLGTQETQYF.